This T cell receptor (beta chain) originates from a study of blood T cell repertoires in COVID-19. Data came from immunoSEQ multiplex PCR; TCRdb stores just in-frame clones and leaves some out. The sample contains 40,000 to 55,000 clones, 85% to 90% of which appear only once. The germline V gene encodes CDR1 WNHNN and CDR2 SYGVQD (reference sequence). The V segment lost 4 bases and the J segment 0 bases; nucleotides outside the gene matches: 0. This CDR3 comprises 14 residues. This chain connects TRBV10-1 to TRBJ2-5, with 9 bases matching TRBD1. This receptor was obtained from a human donor in a cohort sampled during active COVID-19. The specimen was peripheral blood. The CDR3 sequence: CASSGQGDQETQYF. CDR3 sequence (DNA): TGCGCCAGCAGTGGACAGGGGGACCAAGAGACCCAGTACTTC.